This is a list of T cell receptor beta chains from one sample in a study of cytomegalovirus exposure and HLA in healthy donors. Sequencing was performed with immunoSEQ multiplex PCR; in TCRdb, only in-frame clones are kept and a portion is missing. Found here are about 150,000 clones, around 70% of them singletons; the top ten hold around 2.3%. Sequenced sample: PBMCs. The receptors were gathered from a man aged 25-45 years in good health and CMV-seronegative. Each CDR3 is given with its conserved first and last residue. Fields, in order: clone size, CDR3 length, J gene, V gene, D gene, CDR3 protein, CDR3 DNA. D genes are given only for firm matches. Size is stated for part of the rows, as once, few or many counts, or as a class when the clone is expanded.

abundance: .
len: 14
j_gene: TRBJ1-4
v_gene: TRBV28
d_gene: TRBD1
CDR3aa: CATTNGGTDEKLFF
CDR3nt: TGTGCCACCACGAACGGAGGGACAGATGAAAAACTGTTTTTT

abundance: .
len: 15
j_gene: TRBJ2-3
v_gene: TRBV15
d_gene: .
CDR3aa: CATSIGAMGTDTQYF
CDR3nt: TGTGCCACCAGTATAGGGGCGATGGGCACAGATACGCAGTATTTT

abundance: .
len: 13
j_gene: TRBJ1-4
v_gene: TRBV29-1
d_gene: .
CDR3aa: CSGKDSFNEKLFF
CDR3nt: TGCAGCGGAAAAGACAGCTTTAATGAAAAACTGTTTTTT

abundance: .
len: 16
j_gene: TRBJ2-7
v_gene: TRBV5-4
d_gene: TRBD2
CDR3aa: CASSLAKRGVSYEQYF
CDR3nt: TGTGCCAGCAGCTTGGCCAAGCGGGGGGTGTCCTACGAGCAGTACTTC

abundance: .
len: 14
j_gene: TRBJ2-1
v_gene: TRBV2
d_gene: TRBD1
CDR3aa: CASNGQGTYNEQFF
CDR3nt: TGTGCCAGCAATGGACAGGGTACCTACAATGAGCAGTTCTTC

abundance: .
len: 15
j_gene: TRBJ1-2
v_gene: TRBV27
d_gene: .
CDR3aa: CASSLLQGGTYGYTF
CDR3nt: TGTGCCAGCAGTTTACTACAGGGAGGGACTTATGGCTACACCTTC

abundance: .
len: 17
j_gene: TRBJ2-1
v_gene: TRBV7-9
d_gene: TRBD2
CDR3aa: CASSLVSGGGAYNEQFF
CDR3nt: TGTGCCAGCAGCTTAGTTAGCGGGGGGGGAGCCTACAATGAGCAGTTCTTC

abundance: .
len: 16
j_gene: TRBJ2-1
v_gene: TRBV5-1
d_gene: .
CDR3aa: CASSLAGQPSYNEQFF
CDR3nt: TGCGCCAGCAGCTTGGCCGGACAGCCTTCCTACAATGAGCAGTTCTTC

abundance: .
len: 14
j_gene: TRBJ2-3
v_gene: TRBV19
d_gene: .
CDR3aa: CASRSGGSTDTQYF
CDR3nt: TGTGCCAGTAGATCGGGGGGCAGCACAGATACGCAGTATTTT

abundance: .
len: 13
j_gene: TRBJ2-7
v_gene: TRBV28
d_gene: .
CDR3aa: CASSLWAAYEQYF
CDR3nt: TGTGCCAGCAGTTTATGGGCCGCCTACGAGCAGTACTTC

abundance: few
len: 14
j_gene: TRBJ2-1
v_gene: TRBV2
d_gene: .
CDR3aa: CASSDRVLYNEQFF
CDR3nt: TGTGCCAGCAGTGACAGGGTCCTTTACAATGAGCAGTTCTTC

abundance: .
len: 15
j_gene: TRBJ2-5
v_gene: TRBV5-1
d_gene: TRBD2
CDR3aa: CASSLGEGEEETQYF
CDR3nt: TGCGCCAGCAGCTTGGGGGAGGGCGAGGAAGAGACCCAGTACTTC

abundance: few
len: 16
j_gene: TRBJ1-2
v_gene: TRBV11-2
d_gene: .
CDR3aa: CASSLDGGQGNYGYTF
CDR3nt: TGTGCCAGCAGCTTAGATGGTGGGCAGGGAAACTATGGCTACACCTTC

abundance: .
len: 16
j_gene: TRBJ1-6
v_gene: TRBV5-6
d_gene: .
CDR3aa: CASSLWAGSYNSPLHF
CDR3nt: TGTGCCAGCAGCTTGTGGGCAGGGTCCTATAATTCACCCCTCCACTTT

abundance: once
len: 17
j_gene: TRBJ2-1
v_gene: TRBV4-2
d_gene: TRBD1
CDR3aa: CASSQDWRTGSYNEQFF
CDR3nt: TGTGCCAGCAGCCAAGATTGGAGGACAGGGAGCTACAATGAGCAGTTCTTC

abundance: .
len: 13
j_gene: TRBJ2-2
v_gene: TRBV7-6
d_gene: .
CDR3aa: CASSQTGAGELFF
CDR3nt: TGTGCCAGCAGTCAAACAGGAGCCGGGGAGCTGTTTTTT

abundance: .
len: 15
j_gene: TRBJ1-2
v_gene: TRBV9
d_gene: TRBD1
CDR3aa: CASSETGTGVYGYTF
CDR3nt: TGTGCCAGCAGCGAAACCGGGACAGGGGTCTATGGCTACACCTTC

abundance: .
len: 16
j_gene: TRBJ2-6
v_gene: TRBV19
d_gene: .
CDR3aa: CASSVYQGSGANVLTF
CDR3nt: TGTGCCAGTAGTGTATATCAGGGGTCTGGGGCCAACGTCCTGACTTTC

abundance: .
len: 17
j_gene: TRBJ2-6
v_gene: TRBV4-3
d_gene: .
CDR3aa: CASSQDPRGSGANVLTF
CDR3nt: TGCGCCAGCAGCCAAGACCCGAGGGGGAGTGGGGCCAACGTCCTGACTTTC

abundance: .
len: 15
j_gene: TRBJ2-2
v_gene: TRBV19
d_gene: .
CDR3aa: CASSIPREDTGELFF
CDR3nt: TGTGCCAGTAGTATTCCCAGGGAGGACACCGGGGAGCTGTTTTTT

abundance: once
len: 14
j_gene: TRBJ2-7
v_gene: TRBV7-9
d_gene: .
CDR3aa: CASSLEINTYEQYF
CDR3nt: TGTGCCAGCAGCTTAGAGATCAACACCTACGAGCAGTACTTC

abundance: few
len: 16
j_gene: TRBJ1-4
v_gene: TRBV5-1
d_gene: .
CDR3aa: CASSLDAGSTNEKLFF
CDR3nt: TGCGCCAGCAGCCTCGACGCGGGAAGTACTAATGAAAAACTGTTTTTT

abundance: .
len: 13
j_gene: TRBJ2-2
v_gene: TRBV10-3
d_gene: .
CDR3aa: CAISESGAGELFF
CDR3nt: TGTGCCATCAGTGAGTCCGGGGCCGGGGAGCTGTTTTTT

abundance: once
len: 15
j_gene: TRBJ2-7
v_gene: TRBV5-4
d_gene: TRBD2
CDR3aa: CASSFSPAGGYEQYF
CDR3nt: TGTGCCAGCAGCTTTTCCCCAGCGGGGGGATACGAGCAGTACTTC

abundance: .
len: 14
j_gene: TRBJ2-5
v_gene: TRBV7-2
d_gene: .
CDR3aa: CASSAGLVAETQYF
CDR3nt: TGTGCCAGCAGCGCAGGCTTGGTTGCGGAGACCCAGTACTTC

abundance: .
len: 16
j_gene: TRBJ2-1
v_gene: TRBV4-2
d_gene: .
CDR3aa: CASSQDQGGRWNEQFF
CDR3nt: TGTGCCAGCAGCCAAGATCAAGGGGGTCGATGGAATGAGCAGTTCTTC

abundance: once
len: 16
j_gene: TRBJ1-2
v_gene: TRBV6-4
d_gene: .
CDR3aa: CASSPLRGKMNYGYTF
CDR3nt: TGTGCCAGCAGCCCTTTAAGGGGCAAGATGAACTATGGCTACACCTTC

abundance: .
len: 15
j_gene: TRBJ1-2
v_gene: TRBV28
d_gene: .
CDR3aa: CASSLPDGRYYGYTF
CDR3nt: TGTGCCAGCAGTCTACCGGACGGGAGGTACTATGGCTACACCTTC

abundance: .
len: 15
j_gene: TRBJ2-3
v_gene: TRBV28
d_gene: TRBD1
CDR3aa: CASSADRGRTDTQYF
CDR3nt: TGTGCCAGCAGTGCCGACAGGGGGAGGACAGATACGCAGTATTTT

abundance: .
len: 15
j_gene: TRBJ1-6
v_gene: TRBV9
d_gene: TRBD1
CDR3aa: CASSTWDRGNSPLHF
CDR3nt: TGTGCCAGCAGCACTTGGGACAGGGGAAATTCACCCCTCCACTTT

abundance: .
len: 15
j_gene: TRBJ1-5
v_gene: TRBV28
d_gene: TRBD1
CDR3aa: CASSPTTGGGLAQHF
CDR3nt: TGTGCCAGCAGCCCTACCACAGGGGGTGGGTTGGCCCAGCATTTT

abundance: .
len: 15
j_gene: TRBJ2-1
v_gene: TRBV29-1
d_gene: TRBD2
CDR3aa: CSVEDQRGQYNEQFF
CDR3nt: TGCAGCGTTGAAGATCAGCGGGGCCAATACAATGAGCAGTTCTTC

abundance: few
len: 12
j_gene: TRBJ1-1
v_gene: TRBV6-6
d_gene: .
CDR3aa: CASLGGNTEAFF
CDR3nt: TGTGCCAGCCTAGGAGGGAACACTGAAGCTTTCTTT

abundance: .
len: 12
j_gene: TRBJ2-3
v_gene: TRBV30
d_gene: .
CDR3aa: CAWSVSGDTQYF
CDR3nt: TGTGCCTGGAGTGTATCCGGTGATACGCAGTATTTT

abundance: .
len: 16
j_gene: TRBJ1-3
v_gene: TRBV4-3
d_gene: .
CDR3aa: CASSQDLPGTGNTIYF
CDR3nt: TGCGCCAGCAGCCAAGATCTGCCAGGGACTGGAAACACCATATATTTT

abundance: few
len: 14
j_gene: TRBJ2-3
v_gene: TRBV5-1
d_gene: .
CDR3aa: CASGGGDSTDTQYF
CDR3nt: TGCGCCAGCGGTGGTGGGGACTCCACAGATACGCAGTATTTT

abundance: .
len: 14
j_gene: TRBJ1-3
v_gene: TRBV5-8
d_gene: .
CDR3aa: CASSLDYSGNTIYF
CDR3nt: TGTGCCAGCAGCCTAGATTACTCTGGAAACACCATATATTTT

abundance: few
len: 14
j_gene: TRBJ1-1
v_gene: TRBV13
d_gene: .
CDR3aa: CASSLLFRGTEAFF
CDR3nt: TGTGCCAGCAGCTTACTCTTCCGGGGCACTGAAGCTTTCTTT

abundance: .
len: 14
j_gene: TRBJ2-1
v_gene: TRBV6-1
d_gene: TRBD1
CDR3aa: CASSGQGAYNEQFF
CDR3nt: TGTGCCAGCAGCGGACAGGGGGCCTACAATGAGCAGTTCTTC

abundance: .
len: 16
j_gene: TRBJ1-4
v_gene: TRBV18
d_gene: TRBD1
CDR3aa: CASSPTYRGIEEKLFF
CDR3nt: TGTGCCAGCTCACCGACCTACAGGGGAATTGAGGAAAAACTGTTTTTT

abundance: .
len: 15
j_gene: TRBJ2-1
v_gene: TRBV6-5
d_gene: TRBD2
CDR3aa: CASRDLAGVYNEQFF
CDR3nt: TGTGCCAGCAGAGATCTAGCGGGGGTCTACAATGAGCAGTTCTTC

abundance: .
len: 13
j_gene: TRBJ2-7
v_gene: TRBV5-4
d_gene: .
CDR3aa: CASRPTGDYEQYF
CDR3nt: TGTGCCAGCCGCCCCACAGGAGACTACGAGCAGTACTTC

abundance: .
len: 13
j_gene: TRBJ2-7
v_gene: TRBV7-2
d_gene: TRBD2
CDR3aa: CASSFGGTGEQYF
CDR3nt: TGTGCCAGCAGCTTCGGGGGGACTGGGGAGCAGTACTTC

abundance: .
len: 15
j_gene: TRBJ1-4
v_gene: TRBV19
d_gene: TRBD1
CDR3aa: CASSIQGTGGEKLFF
CDR3nt: TGTGCCAGTAGTATCCAGGGAACAGGGGGAGAAAAACTGTTTTTT

abundance: .
len: 13
j_gene: TRBJ1-2
v_gene: TRBV28
d_gene: .
CDR3aa: CASTLDRTYGYTF
CDR3nt: TGTGCCAGCACCCTAGACAGGACCTATGGCTACACCTTC

abundance: .
len: 12
j_gene: TRBJ2-7
v_gene: TRBV7-9
d_gene: .
CDR3aa: CASEAVSYEQYF
CDR3nt: TGTGCCAGCGAGGCAGTTTCCTACGAGCAGTACTTC

abundance: .
len: 11
j_gene: TRBJ2-7
v_gene: TRBV28
d_gene: .
CDR3aa: CASSNIYEQYF
CDR3nt: TGTGCCAGCAGTAATATCTACGAGCAGTACTTC